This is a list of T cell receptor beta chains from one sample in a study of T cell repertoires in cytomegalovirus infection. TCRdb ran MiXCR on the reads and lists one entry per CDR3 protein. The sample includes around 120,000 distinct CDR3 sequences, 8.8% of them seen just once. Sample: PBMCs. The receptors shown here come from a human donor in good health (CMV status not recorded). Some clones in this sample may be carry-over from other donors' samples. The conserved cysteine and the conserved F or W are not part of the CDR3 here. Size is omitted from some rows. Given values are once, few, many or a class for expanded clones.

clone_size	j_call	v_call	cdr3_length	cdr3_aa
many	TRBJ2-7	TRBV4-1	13	ASSQGNLLTYEQY
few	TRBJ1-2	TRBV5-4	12	ASSPQGGGSGYT
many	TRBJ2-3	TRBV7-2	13	ASSLRGRSTDTQY
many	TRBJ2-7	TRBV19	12	ASRYTGTSYEQY
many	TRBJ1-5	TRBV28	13	ASSPRGQGNQPQH
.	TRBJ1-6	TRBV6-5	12	ASSPGQSGEPLH
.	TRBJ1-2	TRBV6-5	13	ASSSWTGGRYGYT
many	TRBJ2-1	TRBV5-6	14	ASSLERTSGGNEQF
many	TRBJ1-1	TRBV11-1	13	ASRESRTGYSEAF
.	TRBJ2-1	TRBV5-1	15	ASSLGEGPVKGNEQF
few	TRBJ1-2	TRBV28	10	ASNIGGNGYT
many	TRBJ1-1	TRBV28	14	ASSLMPDRPNTEAF
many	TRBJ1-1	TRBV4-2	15	ASSQDGVAPDRTEAF
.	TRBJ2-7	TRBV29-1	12	SVERGLHWCEQY
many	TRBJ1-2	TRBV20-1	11	SASGQPGYGYT
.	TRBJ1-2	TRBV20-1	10	SARVGGSGYT
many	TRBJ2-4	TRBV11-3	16	ASSLWAAGDLAKNIQY
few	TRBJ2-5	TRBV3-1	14	ASSQRTDPYQETQY
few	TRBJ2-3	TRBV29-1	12	SVDKGAGEGTQY
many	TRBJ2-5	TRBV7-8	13	ASSLVPGRQETQY
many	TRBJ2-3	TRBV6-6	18	ASSYEPRDRGGPSTDTQY
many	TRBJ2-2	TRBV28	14	ASSLWGGTNTGELF
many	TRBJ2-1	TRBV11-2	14	ASSLVSRSSYNEQF
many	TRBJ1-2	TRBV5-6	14	ASVPREEQDETGYT
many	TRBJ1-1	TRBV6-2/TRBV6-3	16	ASSFIYPGEGMNTEAF
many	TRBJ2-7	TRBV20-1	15	SARRGQGPQGLYEQY
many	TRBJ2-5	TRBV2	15	ASSEAAGIPRQETQY
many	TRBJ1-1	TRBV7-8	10	ASSAMTVEAF
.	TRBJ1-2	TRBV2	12	ASRRTDINYGYT
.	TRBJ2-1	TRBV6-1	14	ASSTQDRLSDNEQF
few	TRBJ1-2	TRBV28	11	ASSFEAFNGYT
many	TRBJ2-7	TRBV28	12	ASSSSRRTYEQY
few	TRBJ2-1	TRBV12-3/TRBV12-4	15	ASSFYGGGALLEKRF
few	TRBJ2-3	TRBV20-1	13	SARRREQGTDTQY
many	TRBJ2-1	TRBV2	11	ASSERTYNEQF
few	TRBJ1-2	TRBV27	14	ASSYLDRAGAYGYT
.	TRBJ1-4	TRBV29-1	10	SVLGGDEKLF
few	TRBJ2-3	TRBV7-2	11	ASSLVVGGTQY
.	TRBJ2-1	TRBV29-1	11	TAGVDSYNEQF
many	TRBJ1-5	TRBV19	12	ASSARDKNQPQH
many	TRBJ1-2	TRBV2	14	ASTLGRTIANYGYT
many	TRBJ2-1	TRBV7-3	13	ASSNGQGAFDEQF
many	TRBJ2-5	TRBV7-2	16	ASSYFGGLAGGQETQY
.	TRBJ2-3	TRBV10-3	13	AISESRLGGDTQY
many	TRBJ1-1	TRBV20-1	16	SARDFLKELGGNTEAF
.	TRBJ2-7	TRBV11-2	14	ASSLDTGSGGYEQY
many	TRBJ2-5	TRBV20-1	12	SALGRPGGETQY
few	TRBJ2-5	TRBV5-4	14	ASSGGTSGGQETQY
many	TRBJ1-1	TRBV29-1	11	SVKPGRETEAF
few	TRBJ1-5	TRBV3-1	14	ASSLTGPQGNQPQH